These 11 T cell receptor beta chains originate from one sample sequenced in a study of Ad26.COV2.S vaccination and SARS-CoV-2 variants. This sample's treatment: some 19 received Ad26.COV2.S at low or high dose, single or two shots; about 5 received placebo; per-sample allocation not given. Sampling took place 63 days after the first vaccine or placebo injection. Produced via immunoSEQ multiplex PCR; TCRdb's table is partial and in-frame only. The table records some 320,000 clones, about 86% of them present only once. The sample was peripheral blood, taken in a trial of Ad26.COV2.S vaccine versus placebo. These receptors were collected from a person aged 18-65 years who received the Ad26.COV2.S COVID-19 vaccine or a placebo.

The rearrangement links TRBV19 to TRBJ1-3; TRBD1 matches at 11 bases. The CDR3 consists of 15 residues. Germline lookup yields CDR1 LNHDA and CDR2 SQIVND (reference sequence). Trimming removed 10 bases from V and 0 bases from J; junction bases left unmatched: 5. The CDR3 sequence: CATSGQGDSGNTIYF. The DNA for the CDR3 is TGTGCCACCTCGGGACAGGGGGACTCTGGAAACACCATATATTTT.

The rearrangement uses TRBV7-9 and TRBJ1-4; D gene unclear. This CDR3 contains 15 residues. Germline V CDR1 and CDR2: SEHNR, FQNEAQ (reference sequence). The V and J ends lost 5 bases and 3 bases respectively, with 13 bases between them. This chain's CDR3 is CASSLFGGSNEKLFF. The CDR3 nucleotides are TGTGCCAGCAGCCTCTTCGGAGGATCTAATGAAAAACTGTTTTTT.

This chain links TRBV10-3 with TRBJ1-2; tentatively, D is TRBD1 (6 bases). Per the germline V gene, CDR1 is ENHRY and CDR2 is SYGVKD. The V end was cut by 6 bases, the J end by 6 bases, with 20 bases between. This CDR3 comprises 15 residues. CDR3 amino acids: CAIRGTGSRADGYTF. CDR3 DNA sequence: TGTGCCATCAGAGGAACAGGGAGTAGGGCGGATGGCTACACCTTC.

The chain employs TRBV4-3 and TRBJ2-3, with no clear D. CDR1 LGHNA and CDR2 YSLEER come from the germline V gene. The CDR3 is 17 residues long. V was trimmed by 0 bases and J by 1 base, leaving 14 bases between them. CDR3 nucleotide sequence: TGCGCCAGCAGCCAAGAAAGCGCGAGCGCCGGCACAGATACGCAGTATTTT. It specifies CASSQESASAGTDTQYF.

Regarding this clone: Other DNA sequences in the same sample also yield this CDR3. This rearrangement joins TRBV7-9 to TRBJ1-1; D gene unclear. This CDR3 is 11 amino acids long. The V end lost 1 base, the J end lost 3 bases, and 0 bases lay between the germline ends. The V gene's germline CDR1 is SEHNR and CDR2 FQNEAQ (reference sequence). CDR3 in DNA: TGTGCCAGCAGCTTAGACACTGAAGCTTTCTTT. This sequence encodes CASSLDTEAFF.

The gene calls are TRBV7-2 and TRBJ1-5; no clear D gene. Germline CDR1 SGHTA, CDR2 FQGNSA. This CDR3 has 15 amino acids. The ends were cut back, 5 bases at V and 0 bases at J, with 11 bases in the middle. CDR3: CASSLQRDSNQPQHF. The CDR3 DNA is TGTGCCAGCAGCCTTCAAAGGGATAGCAATCAGCCCCAGCATTTT.

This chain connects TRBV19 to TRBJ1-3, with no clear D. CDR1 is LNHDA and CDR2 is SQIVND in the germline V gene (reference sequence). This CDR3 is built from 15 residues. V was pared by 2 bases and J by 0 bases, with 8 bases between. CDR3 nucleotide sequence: TGTGCCAGTAGTATAAGGACCTCCTCTGGAAACACCATATATTTT. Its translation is CASSIRTSSGNTIYF.

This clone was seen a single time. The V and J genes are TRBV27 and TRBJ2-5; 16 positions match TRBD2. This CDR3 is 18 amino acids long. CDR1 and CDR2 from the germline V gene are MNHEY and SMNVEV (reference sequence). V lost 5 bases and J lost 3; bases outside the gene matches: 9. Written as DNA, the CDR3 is TGTGCCAGCAGTCACCAGGGACTAGCGGGGGGGCGGGAAGAGACCCAGTACTTC. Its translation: CASSHQGLAGGREETQYF.

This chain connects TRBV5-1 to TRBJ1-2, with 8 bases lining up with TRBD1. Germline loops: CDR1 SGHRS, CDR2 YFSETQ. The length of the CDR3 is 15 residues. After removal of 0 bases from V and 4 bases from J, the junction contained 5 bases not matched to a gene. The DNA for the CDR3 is TGCGCCAGCAGCTTGGAGACAGGGGCCCGCTATGGCTACACCTTC. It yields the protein CASSLETGARYGYTF. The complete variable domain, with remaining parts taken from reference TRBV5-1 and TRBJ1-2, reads KAGVTQTPRYLIKTRGQQVTLSCSPISGHRSVSWYQQTPGQGLQFLFEYFSETQRNKGNFPGRFSGRQFSNSRSEMNVSTLELGDSALYLCASSLETGARYGYTFGSGTRLTVV.

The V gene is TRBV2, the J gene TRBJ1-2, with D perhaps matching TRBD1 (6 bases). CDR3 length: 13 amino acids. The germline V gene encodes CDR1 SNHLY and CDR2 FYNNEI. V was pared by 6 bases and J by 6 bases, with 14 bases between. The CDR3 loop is CASRLTDSHGYTF. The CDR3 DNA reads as TGTGCCAGCAGGCTGACGGACAGTCATGGCTACACCTTC. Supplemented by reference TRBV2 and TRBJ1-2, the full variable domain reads EPEVTQTPSHQVTQMGQEVILRCVPISNHLYFYWYRQILGQKVEFLVSFYNNEISEKSEIFDDQFSVERPDGSNFTLKIRSTKLEDSAMYFCASRLTDSHGYTFGSGTRLTVV.

CDR3 protein: CASSLGSAANTGELFF. The CDR3 DNA follows: TGTGCCAGCAGCTTAGGTTCGGCCGCGAACACCGGGGAGCTGTTTTTT. The chain couples TRBV7-9 to TRBJ2-2; D ambiguous. V lost 1 base and J 0 bases, leaving 9 bases between the germline ends. This CDR3 is 16 amino acids long. Germline V CDR1 and CDR2: SEHNR, FQNEAQ (reference sequence).